The source of this T cell receptor (beta chain) is a study of human T cells and chemical hapten exposure. The sample's time point: patch test 1, 2 weeks after DPC sensitization. This sample's treatment: therapeutic diphenylcyclopropenone sensitization with weekly scalp DPC. Original handling: Sequenced samples showed a median of approximately 100,000 TCRs each, with counts running from around 20,000 to 690,000. TCRdb reprocessed the RACE reads with MiXCR, giving one entry per CDR3 protein. These V and J calls are TCRdb output, not the study's own analysis. In the table there are 150,000 to 200,000 distinct CDR3 sequences, around 13% of which are singletons. This receptor was taken from a woman in her 30s with alopecia areata. Some clones in this sample may be carry-over from other donors' samples. This sample comprised whole blood, obtained in connection with sensitization to the hapten diphenylcyclopropenone (DPC).

The CDR3 protein is CASSLDSNTGELFF. In DNA, the CDR3 is TGTGCCAGCAGCTTAGACAGTAACACCGGGGAGCTGTTTTTT. V usage is TRBV7-2 and J usage is TRBJ2-2; D remains ambiguous. V was cut by 1 base and J by 2 bases, with 5 bases left in between. CDR1 is SGHTA and CDR2 is FQGNSA in the germline V gene. The CDR3 extends over 14 amino acids.